Listed below are T cell receptor beta chains from one sample, sequenced in a study of blood T cells in healthy people across ages. TCRdb re-derived calls from the 5' RACE reads in MiXCR, one entry per CDR3 protein. The repertoire includes approximately 800,000 distinct CDR3 sequences, roughly 24% of them detected once, and less than 3.5% sits in the top ten. This sample also belongs to another study, concerning T cells of mothers and their children.

Sequencing used blood. Every receptor here comes from a boy aged 10-17 years in good health. The conserved cysteine and the conserved F or W are not part of the CDR3 here.

v_call cdr3_aa
TRBV27 ASSLDRASEQY
TRBV14 ASRAKGQETQY
TRBV5-1 ASSLQLAIGTDTQY
TRBV5-1 ASSLGVKETQY
TRBV7-8 ASSFGSSPTSRY
TRBV24-1 ATSEGRGGGDEQF
TRBV6-5 ASSPITGNEKLF
TRBV12-3/TRBV12-4 ASSYGYMNTEAF
TRBV6-5 ASSSYHANTEAF
TRBV5-1 ASSLGVTSGQSTDTQY
TRBV29-1 SVVSASTDTQY
TRBV7-9 ASSQDAYGYT
TRBV10-3 AISSPQEGETQY
TRBV9 ASSVSGLNTEAF
TRBV5-1 ASSDLGGALDEQF
TRBV5-1 ASSWGTLNSPLH
TRBV4-2 ASSRGTDQLITYEQY
TRBV7-9 ASSAQGVGEQF
TRBV20-1 SANLVEVSSDTQY
TRBV6-6 ATEAGNEETQY
TRBV12-3/TRBV12-4 AIGVGNTIY
TRBV7-9 ASSHGGAGNTIY
TRBV10-3 AISESRGLRTEAF
TRBV5-1 ASSFVGPGANVLT
TRBV7-3 ASSLVVGGNEQF
TRBV28 ASTPQVSANYGYT
TRBV4-2 ASSKPQQGRVEKLF
TRBV25-1 ASSAPTGTKNIQY
TRBV6-1 AIEGGGDYEQY
TRBV11-1 ASSLNRYWEDNEQF
TRBV6-5 ASSYGGLSHGYT
TRBV20-1 SARELGGGAGETQY
TRBV30 AWRTSGETQY
TRBV28 AASAGGFNEQF
TRBV12-3/TRBV12-4 ASSLRSIQETQY
TRBV15 ATSRDGGAGNTEAF
TRBV19 ASSSEGQYNEQF
TRBV6-5 ASSYGRGGQPQH
TRBV7-9 ASSVRGDEAF
TRBV12-3/TRBV12-4 ASSRGLGVYEQY
TRBV7-6 ASSLGTSEETQY
TRBV3-1 ASSQGRRLLQF
TRBV20-1 SAGGSEPRYDEQF
TRBV10-2 ASSESGWTDTQY
TRBV2 ASSEPPGQTQETQY
TRBV29-1 SVDVLGGVGTQY
TRBV29-1 SVRTFSYNEQF
TRBV28 ASSFRFYEQY
TRBV18 ASSPRQGRPYNEQF
TRBV5-1 ASSFDSPNNEQF
TRBV5-1 ASSFTSTGSWTGELF
TRBV27 ASSGIAEIQY
TRBV7-2 ASSPRPGELSYEQY